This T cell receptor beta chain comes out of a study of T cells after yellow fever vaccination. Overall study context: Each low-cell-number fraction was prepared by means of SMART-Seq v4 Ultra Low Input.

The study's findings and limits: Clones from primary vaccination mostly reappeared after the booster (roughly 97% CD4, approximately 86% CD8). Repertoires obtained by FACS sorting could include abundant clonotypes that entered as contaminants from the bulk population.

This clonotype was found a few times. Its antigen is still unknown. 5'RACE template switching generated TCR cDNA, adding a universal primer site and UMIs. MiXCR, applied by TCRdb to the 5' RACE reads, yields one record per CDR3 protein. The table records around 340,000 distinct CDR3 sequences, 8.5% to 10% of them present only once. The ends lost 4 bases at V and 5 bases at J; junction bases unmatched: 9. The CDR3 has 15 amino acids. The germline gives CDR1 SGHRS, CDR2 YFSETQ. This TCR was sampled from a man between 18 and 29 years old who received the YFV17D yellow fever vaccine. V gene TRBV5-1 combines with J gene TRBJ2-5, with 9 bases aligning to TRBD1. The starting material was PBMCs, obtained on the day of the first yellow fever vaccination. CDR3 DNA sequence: TGCGCCAGCAGCCCCCTGACAGGGGGGTTGGAGACCCAGTACTTC. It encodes CASSPLTGGLETQYF.